This T cell receptor beta chain was recorded in a study of blood T cell repertoires in COVID-19. The overall study: Sample material is recorded as cDNA or gDNA derived from T cells, B-cell-depleted T cells, or PBMCs.

The length of the CDR3 is 18 residues. Trimming cost V 4 bases and J 0 bases, with 17 bases left between them. Germline CDR1 is SGHDT and CDR2 is YYEEEE. Assay: immunoSEQ multiplex PCR; the TCRdb copy retains only in-frame clones and omits some. The sample has 200,000 to 300,000 clones; about 88% are singletons. The chain links TRBV5-6 to TRBJ2-6, with no clear D. Sample: peripheral blood. The origin of this receptor is a man aged 25 to 40 with active or convalescent COVID-19. CDR3 DNA sequence: TGTGCCAGCAGCCTGACACTGTCATGGAACTCTGGGGCCAACGTCCTGACTTTC. Translating it yields CASSLTLSWNSGANVLTF. Full variable domain (missing parts from reference TRBV5-6 and TRBJ2-6): DAGVTQSPTHLIKTRGQQVTLRCSPKSGHDTVSWYQQALGQGPQFIFQYYEEEERQRGNFPDRFSGHQFPNYSSELNVNALLLGDSALYLCASSLTLSWNSGANVLTFGAGSRLTVL.